This T cell receptor beta chain was identified during a study of cytomegalovirus exposure and HLA in healthy donors. The CDR3 covers 15 residues. The V segment lost 2 bases and the J segment 8 bases; nucleotides outside the gene matches: 7. Looked up from germline, CDR1 is MNHNS and CDR2 is SASEGT. The primer mix had 60 Vbeta and 13 Jbeta primers. Produced via immunoSEQ multiplex PCR; TCRdb's table is partial and in-frame only. The sample has 65,000 or so clones; roughly 80% are singletons. This clone was detected only once. Specimen: PBMCs. The receptor's source is a woman aged 40 to 50 in good health and CMV-seropositive. The genes are TRBV6-1 and TRBJ1-4; the match to TRBD1 covers 8 bases. The CDR3 loop reads CASSELTGAREKLFF. In DNA, the CDR3 is TGTGCCAGCAGTGAACTGACAGGGGCCCGGGAAAAACTGTTTTTT.